These 8 T cell receptor beta chains were all obtained from the same sample, sequenced in a study of response to subunit inactivated influenza vaccine. From the RT-PCR reads, TCRdb called clonotypes with MiXCR, one entry per CDR3 protein. The sample includes around 570,000 distinct CDR3 sequences, approximately 10% seen only once; the top ten take approximately 10%. Another study also made use of these data, one on T cells expressing NK-cell markers. According to that study: UMIs were included in TCR beta cDNA generated by 5'RACE template switching.

The material was PBMCs from blood, obtained on the day of vaccination. These receptor sequences come from a man between 50 and 59 years old who received an inactivated influenza vaccine.

The chain combines TRBV6-1 with TRBJ1-2; 8 nucleotides match TRBD1. The CDR3 is made up of 13 amino acids. The junction had 9 bases not matched to a gene; V was cut back by 7 bases and J by 8 bases. Germline CDR1 reads MNHNS; CDR2 reads SASEGT. The CDR3 region is CASTRQQGAGYTF. CDR3 sequence (DNA): TGTGCCAGCACTAGGCAGCAGGGGGCCGGCTACACCTTC.

This clonotype was seen a few times. The rearrangement uses TRBV3-1 and TRBJ2-7; D not resolved. Matching the DNA end better, TRBJ2-5 makes the J call doubtful. The CDR3 contains 14 residues. CDR1 and CDR2 (germline): LGHDT, YNNKEL (reference sequence). CDR3 nucleotide sequence: TGTGCCAGCAGCCAAGCTGCCGGGCCGGAGACCCAGTACTTC. Its translation is CASSQAAGPETQYF.

This clonotype has just a few counts. This chain joins TRBV6-2 or TRBV6-3 and TRBJ2-3; the D is unclear. Germline V CDR1 and CDR2: MNHEY, SVGEGT. Trimming pared 6 bases from V and 0 bases from J, leaving 19 bases between. The CDR3 has 17 amino acids. As DNA, the CDR3 is TGTGCCAGCAGCCCTTACAACTTCCGGATTAGCACAGATACGCAGTATTTT. This gives the protein CASSPYNFRISTDTQYF.

This clonotype was counted between two and nine times. V is TRBV2 and J is TRBJ2-3; D remains unclear. The V end was cut by 7 bases, the J end by 2 bases, with 13 bases between. CDR1 and CDR2 from the germline V gene are SNHLY and FYNNEI. This CDR3 spans 14 amino acids. The CDR3 loop reads CASNEAPSTDTQYF. The CDR3 nucleotides are TGTGCCAGCAACGAGGCGCCCTCCACAGATACGCAGTATTTT.

The V gene is TRBV6-2 or TRBV6-3, the J gene TRBJ2-1; D is unclear. The CDR3 totals 14 residues. In germline, CDR1 is MNHEY, CDR2 SVGEGT. The V end was cut by 4 bases, the J end by 10 bases, with 17 bases between. The CDR3 coding sequence is TGTGCCAGCAGTTTTGAATCCCTTACCAGAGAGCAGTTCTTC. This codes for CASSFESLTREQFF.

This chain uses TRBV20-1 with TRBJ2-1, with D tentatively TRBD2 (6 bases). V was shortened by 5 bases and J by 6 bases, with 20 bases between the two germline ends. The CDR3 sequence is 15 residues long. The V gene's germline CDR1 is DFQATT and CDR2 SNEGSKA (reference sequence). The CDR3 DNA is TGCAGTGCTGTGGAGTTGGGGGGTACGACCAATGAGCAGTTCTTC. This gives the protein CSAVELGGTTNEQFF.

This clonotype was observed at least ten times. This chain connects TRBV20-1 to TRBJ2-5, with 7 bases matching TRBD1. There are 14 residues in the CDR3. The ends lost 2 bases at V and 1 base at J; junction bases unmatched: 4. The germline gives CDR1 DFQATT, CDR2 SNEGSKA (reference sequence). This CDR3 reads CSARKTGTQETQYF. In nucleotides, the CDR3 is TGCAGTGCTAGAAAGACAGGGACCCAAGAGACCCAGTACTTC.

This clonotype showed up many times. This chain joins TRBV7-2 and TRBJ2-2, with D possibly being TRBD1 (5 bases). The length of the CDR3 is 15 residues. Germline V CDR1 and CDR2: SGHTA, FQGNSA. Trimming stripped 1 base from V and 5 bases from J, with 11 bases between. The CDR3 coding sequence is TGTGCCAGCAGCTTAGGTCTGGGGCGAACCGGGGAGCTGTTTTTT. As protein: CASSLGLGRTGELFF.